The 9 T cell receptor beta chains below were found in one sample sequenced in a study of blood T cell repertoires in COVID-19. The assay was immunoSEQ multiplex PCR, and TCRdb's table has in-frame clones only and misses some. Among 200,000 to 250,000 clones listed, 80% to 90% were seen once. The specimen was peripheral blood. The receptor source for this set is a woman of 80 years or more with acute or convalescent COVID-19.

As to this clone: Within the sample, other DNA sequences also encode this same CDR3. This chain uses TRBV11-3 with TRBJ2-5, with 7 bases fitting TRBD1. The CDR3 runs to 14 residues. V gave up 0 bases and J gave up 5 bases; unmatched junction bases: 3. Germline CDR1 reads SGHNT; CDR2 reads YENEEA. CDR3 region: CASSLEGGWETQYF. CDR3 nucleotides: TGTGCCAGCAGCTTAGAAGGGGGCTGGGAGACCCAGTACTTC.

The J gene is TRBJ2-6, the V gene TRBV2; TRBD1 agrees at 7 bases. V dropped 7 bases and J dropped 2; count of bases not matched to a gene: 5. Germline V lookup: CDR1 SNHLY, CDR2 FYNNEI. There are 15 residues in the CDR3. The CDR3 DNA reads TGTGCCAGCACACTACAGGGGACTGGGGCCAACGTCCTGACTTTC. Translation: CASTLQGTGANVLTF.

This clone was recorded only once. The gene calls are TRBV5-1 and TRBJ2-3; D not certain. Germline CDR1 reads SGHRS; CDR2 reads YFSETQ. V lost 0 bases, J lost 2 bases, and 4 bases lay in between. CDR3 length equals 13 residues. In DNA form, the CDR3 reads TGCGCCAGCAGCTTGGCGTACACAGATACGCAGTATTTT. It translates to CASSLAYTDTQYF.

V and J are TRBV7-3 and TRBJ2-2; TRBD1 matches at 8 bases. The germline gives CDR1 SGHTA, CDR2 FQGTGA. V dropped 2 bases and J dropped 4; count of bases not matched to a gene: 3. This CDR3 spans 15 amino acids. Written as DNA, the CDR3 is TGTGCCAGCAGCTTACAGGGGGCCAGCACCGGGGAGCTGTTTTTT. It specifies CASSLQGASTGELFF.

The chain has TRBV5-1 and TRBJ2-2; tentative D call: TRBD1 (5 bases). This CDR3 is 15 amino acids long. Germline CDR1 and CDR2: SGHRS and YFSETQ. V lost 4 bases and J 0 bases, leaving 10 bases between the germline ends. CDR3 in DNA: TGCGCCAGCAGCGGACCGACAGCGAACACCGGGGAGCTGTTTTTT. As protein: CASSGPTANTGELFF.

This clone is a singleton in its sample. The chain has TRBV11-2 and TRBJ2-2; 7 positions agree with TRBD2. The CDR3 consists of 18 residues. The germline V gene encodes CDR1 SGHAT and CDR2 FQNNGV. Losses at the gene ends were 3 bases for V and 8 bases for J; bases not matched to a gene: 18. CDR3 bases: TGTGCCAGCAGCTTCCAACATGCCGGGAACCGGGGGGTAGGGGAGCTGTTTTTT. Protein: CASSFQHAGNRGVGELFF.

The V and J genes are TRBV9 and TRBJ2-2; the D is unclear. V lost 0 bases to trimming and J lost 2 bases, with 8 bases between them. This CDR3 has 15 amino acids. Per germline, CDR1 SGDLS and CDR2 YYNGEE. For the CDR3, the DNA is TGTGCCAGCAGCGTAGGACACGCAAACACCGGGGAGCTGTTTTTT. Translating gives CASSVGHANTGELFF.

V and J are TRBV18 and TRBJ1-1, with a possible D match to TRBD1 (6 bases). CDR1 is KGHSH, CDR2 LQKENI, per germline. This CDR3 is built from 14 residues. V lost 4 bases and J 3 bases, leaving 12 bases between the germline ends. The CDR3 reads CASSQTGLDTEAFF. In nucleotides, the CDR3 is TGTGCCAGCTCACAGACAGGCCTTGACACTGAAGCTTTCTTT.

The chain uses TRBV7-2 and TRBJ2-2; TRBD1 agrees at 10 bases. Germline CDR1 SGHTA, CDR2 FQGNSA. The CDR3 length is 15 residues. V was pared by 5 bases and J by 6 bases, with 6 bases of the junction left unmatched. DNA for the CDR3: TGTGCCAGCAGCGCGACAGGGGGCATCTCCGGGGAGCTGTTTTTT. Amino acid sequence: CASSATGGISGELFF. Filled out from reference TRBV7-2 and TRBJ2-2, the complete variable domain reads GAGVSQSPSNKVTEKGKDVELRCDPISGHTALYWYRQSLGQGLEFLIYFQGNSAPDKSGLPSDRFSAERTGGSVSTLTIQRTQQEDSAVYLCASSATGGISGELFFGEGSRLTVL.